This T cell receptor beta chain was recovered during a study of cytomegalovirus exposure and HLA in healthy donors (dated by TCRdb to about 2017). For the wider study: The 666 repertoires of the first cohort and the roughly 110 validation repertoires were produced on the same platform, according to a later analysis. The study aimed to test whether cataloging public T cell receptors could reveal signatures of past pathogen exposure. Along with the roughly 710-subject first cohort, a separate validation cohort of over a hundred different subjects was used. High-throughput TCR immunosequencing, statistical association of individual TCRs with disease status, and machine learning were combined to predict cytomegalovirus infection status. Broad study findings and their caveats: A total of 164 TCR beta chains were listed by the study as associated with cytomegalovirus. The authors suggested that the approach could potentially be generalized to other disease states and immunological phenotypes. Most TCR sequences were observed very rarely across donors, whereas some public TCRs were present in many individuals. A later analysis had no HLA typing for the validation cohort, so co-occurrence there was scored across all 110 or so repertoires. Of the cluster scores, 85% to 95% were above 0 in a later analysis, which found that TCRs clustered in the first cohort also tended to co-occur in the roughly 130 validation repertoires. In vitro tests confirmed that three of the cytomegalovirus-associated TCR beta chains recognize cytomegalovirus antigens. Cytomegalovirus status was reported to be diagnosed by the classifier with high specificity and sensitivity in both the original and validation cohorts.

This clone was seen a few times. Which antigen it targets is not known. No base-level quality is on record; no much larger clone is a single base apart. Receptors were amplified or captured by the immunoSEQ multiplex PCR assay. The paper's data handling went like this. A statistical classification framework was built to diagnose cytomegalovirus status from the catalog of TCR beta chain sequences. TCRdb provides this immuneACCESS table in a form limited to in-frame rearrangements. Some clones are lacking; in checked studies, under half of them reflect an unresolved V gene, and why the rest are absent is not known. The DNA gave D and trimming, while V, J and clone size come from that table. This sample has roughly 250,000 clones in its table, and around 86% of those were observed once. The biggest ten clones account for 0.95% to 1.5% of the sample. The CDR3 spans 15 residues, from the cysteine through the phenylalanine. The DNA shown is the 45-base CDR3, in frame from base 1. For CDR1 and CDR2, the germline V gene lists SGHTA and FQGTGA. V is clipped by 2 bases and J by 0 bases, and the sequence between their germline boundaries is 8 bases long.

The donors belonged to the validation cohort of about 130 subjects, which was separate from the roughly 680-subject first cohort. The sample taken for sequencing was PBMCs. The chain joins TRBV7-3 to TRBJ2-1, with a weak D call of TRBD2 (5 bases match). The TCR sequence derives from a woman aged 30 to 39 in good health and CMV-seropositive. The nucleotides are TGTGCCAGCAGCTTAGCGGGTAACTCCTACAATGAGCAGTTCTTC. Its protein reads: CASSLAGNSYNEQFF.